These 20 T cell receptor beta chains originate from one sample sequenced in a study of T cells in Graves' hyperthyroidism and ophthalmopathy. What was amplified from RNA transcripts were TCR beta CDR3 regions. A set of HTBI primers served as the primers for a first-round RT-PCR of the TCR CDR3. One entry per CDR3 protein, called by TCRdb with MiXCR from the multiplex PCR reads. The sample includes under 650,000 distinct CDR3 sequences, about 17% of them seen just once. Sequenced: blood. Receptors were obtained from a woman in her twenties or thirties with Graves' hyperthyroidism.

This clonotype occurred a few times. The V gene is TRBV5-4, the J gene TRBJ2-7; D is possibly TRBD1 (6 bases). The V end lost 3 bases, the J end lost 3 bases, and 16 bases lay between the germline ends. The CDR3 runs to 15 residues. CDR1 and CDR2 (germline): SGHNT, YYREEE (reference sequence). As DNA, the CDR3 is TGTGCCAGCAGCTGGGACCCAGGGGCGGTCTACGAGCAGTACTTC. Its translation is CASSWDPGAVYEQYF.

This clonotype was counted a few times. The chain carries TRBV19 and TRBJ2-3; D ambiguous. Trimming removed 5 bases at V and 5 bases at J, with 8 bases between. Germline V gene lookup returns CDR1 LNHDA and CDR2 SQIVND (reference sequence). This CDR3 is built from 12 residues. The CDR3 protein is CASSAWGDTQYF. CDR3 coding DNA: TGTGCCAGTAGTGCGTGGGGAGATACGCAGTATTTT.

This chain joins TRBV29-1 and TRBJ1-5, with 7 bases fitting TRBD1. This CDR3 has 15 residues. The trim removed 4 bases at V and 6 bases at J, leaving 12 bases unmatched. Germline V gene data show CDR1 as SQVTM and CDR2 as ANQGSEA. CDR3 sequence: CSVVIGQAGGQPQHF. DNA for the CDR3: TGCAGCGTTGTTATCGGACAGGCCGGCGGTCAGCCCCAGCATTTT.

This clonotype was picked up a small number of times. The chain links TRBV3-1 to TRBJ2-1; tentative D call: TRBD2 (5 bases). V was trimmed by 1 base and J by 4 bases, leaving 11 bases between them. Germline V gene lookup returns CDR1 LGHDT and CDR2 YNNKEL (reference sequence). The CDR3 is 15 residues long. Written as DNA, the CDR3 is TGTGCCAGCAGCCAAGGCATTAGCGAGTACAATGAGCAGTTCTTC. This translates into CASSQGISEYNEQFF.

This clonotype was seen a handful of times. The CDR3, as DNA: TGTGCCAGCAGCCCCCAGACGGCACTTCTAAACTATGGCTACACCTTC. Translating it yields CASSPQTALLNYGYTF. The chain uses TRBV9 and TRBJ1-2; no clear D gene. Germline CDR1 SGDLS, CDR2 YYNGEE. This CDR3 comprises 16 residues. Trimming removed 4 bases at V and 2 bases at J, with 18 bases between.

The chain uses TRBV7-9 and TRBJ1-5; no firm D call. Trimming took 5 bases from V and 5 from J, leaving 10 bases between them. The CDR3 is made up of 13 amino acids. The germline V gene has CDR1 SEHNR and CDR2 FQNEAQ (reference sequence). The CDR3 region has the DNA TGTGCCAGCAGCCCCAACACCGATCAGCCCCAGCATTTT. Residues: CASSPNTDQPQHF.

The sample holds many counts of this clonotype. The chain joins TRBV28 to TRBJ2-7; D remains ambiguous. The V gene's germline CDR1 is MDHEN and CDR2 SYDVKM. Trimming cost V 7 bases and J 3 bases, with 13 bases left between them. There are 13 residues in the CDR3. CDR3 region: CASTVGRIYEQYF. The DNA for the CDR3 is TGTGCCAGCACGGTTGGGCGGATCTACGAGCAGTACTTC.

This clonotype has a count of ten or more. The rearrangement links TRBV5-1 to TRBJ2-2; 7 positions agree with TRBD1. The CDR3 runs 13 residues. Trimming took 4 bases from V and 5 from J; bases not matched to a gene: 2. Germline loops: CDR1 SGHRS, CDR2 YFSETQ. CDR3 in DNA: TGCGCCAGCAGCATGACAGGGACCGGGGAGCTGTTTTTT. Translated, it gives CASSMTGTGELFF.

This clonotype was seen ten or more times. V gene TRBV27 combines with J gene TRBJ2-1; 9 positions match TRBD2. V shed 5 bases, J shed 5 bases, and the junction held 13 bases outside the gene matches. The germline V gene has CDR1 MNHEY and CDR2 SMNVEV (reference sequence). The CDR3 is made up of 17 amino acids. CDR3 amino acids: CASSIHPVTSGNNEQFF. The CDR3 DNA is TGTGCCAGCAGTATCCACCCGGTGACTAGCGGTAACAATGAGCAGTTCTTC.

The chain recombines TRBV14 with TRBJ1-2, with 9 bases that match TRBD1. V was clipped by 1 base and J by 8 bases; unmatched bases: 5. Germline V gene lookup returns CDR1 SGHDN and CDR2 FVKESK. CDR3 length: 14 amino acids. This CDR3 reads CASSQAGQGGGYTF. DNA of the CDR3: TGTGCCAGCAGCCAAGCGGGACAGGGCGGAGGCTACACCTTC.

Comment on this clonotype: A much larger clone differs from this one at a single base, so this may be a read error. Lacking the conserved final phenylalanine or tryptophan, this CDR3 likely reflects a read error. The rearrangement joins TRBV20-1 to TRBJ2-7; 7 bases map to TRBD1. This CDR3 spans 15 amino acids. Germline V CDR1 and CDR2: DFQATT, SNEGSKA (reference sequence). V trimming: 4 bases; J trimming: 6 bases; junction bases outside the gene matches: 15. This CDR3 reads CSATWDSRPTSEQYL. The CDR3 DNA reads as TGCAGTGCTACATGGGACAGCAGACCAACTAGCGAGCAGTACCTC.

The chain combines TRBV27 with TRBJ1-1; TRBD1 might be the D (6 bases). The CDR3 runs to 12 residues. From germline, CDR1 is MNHEY and CDR2 SMNVEV (reference sequence). The V gene lost 5 bases and the J gene lost 10 bases, with 14 bases spanning the gap. CDR3 in amino acids: CASSRAQGLAFF. The CDR3, as DNA: TGTGCCAGCAGTAGGGCCCAGGGGCTAGCTTTCTTT.

In its sample, this clonotype was seen many times. The chain combines TRBV24-1 with TRBJ2-1, with TRBD2 matching over 7 bases. V lost 1 base, J lost 2 bases, and 4 bases stayed unmatched. The CDR3 length is 16 residues. Germline V gives CDR1 KGHDR, CDR2 SFDVKD. CDR3 nucleotides: TGTGCCACCAGTGATTTTAAGCGGGGTGCCTACAATGAGCAGTTCTTC. This gives the protein CATSDFKRGAYNEQFF.

This clonotype was detected a few times. The germline gene is not matched at one end of the junction; a read error may be the cause. The genes are TRBV29-1 and TRBJ2-5; tentatively, D is TRBD1 (5 bases). Germline assignment: CDR1 SQVTM and CDR2 ANQGSEA. The CDR3 has 13 amino acids. Written as DNA, the CDR3 is TGCGGCGTTGACAGTCAAACCAGGGAGACCCAGTACTTC. It translates to CGVDSQTRETQYF.

This clonotype was seen a handful of times. The chain carries TRBV4-3 and TRBJ2-1, with a weak D call TRBD1 (5 bases). The length of the CDR3 is 15 residues. Trimming removed 2 bases at V and 4 bases at J, with 12 bases between. Per the germline V gene, CDR1 is LGHNA and CDR2 is YSLEER. The DNA of the CDR3 is TGCGCCAGCAGCCAACAGCTAGGGGTATACAATGAGCAGTTCTTC. Translating gives CASSQQLGVYNEQFF.

The chain uses TRBV5-6 and TRBJ2-7; weak D call: TRBD2 (5 bases). Deletions cut 0 bases from V and 1 base from J, with 11 bases between. This CDR3 region has 15 residues. Germline CDR1 SGHDT, CDR2 YYEEEE. This CDR3 is CASSLGGSWSYEQYF. CDR3 nucleotide sequence: TGTGCCAGCAGCTTGGGAGGGAGTTGGTCCTACGAGCAGTACTTC.

This clonotype was recorded a few times. The chain employs TRBV2 and TRBJ1-2, with unresolved D. The V end lost 2 bases, the J end lost 8 bases, and 12 bases lay between the germline ends. Looked up from germline, CDR1 is SNHLY and CDR2 is FYNNEI. The CDR3 extends over 13 amino acids. The CDR3 sequence: CASSEYGQSGYTF. The CDR3 DNA reads as TGTGCCAGCAGTGAATATGGCCAGTCCGGCTACACCTTC.

Remarks on this clonotype: Possible read error: a much larger clone is one base away. The chain links TRBV2 to TRBJ1-5; D perhaps matches TRBD1 (5 bases). Deletions cut 8 bases from V and 7 bases from J, with 9 bases between. The germline V gene encodes CDR1 SNHLY and CDR2 FYNNEI. The CDR3 totals 11 residues. The CDR3 here is CASGAGQPQHF. DNA for the CDR3: TGTGCCAGCGGGGCAGGACAGCCCCAGCATTTT.

This clonotype came up many times. The V gene is TRBV11-2, the J gene TRBJ2-2; TRBD2 matches 9 bases. CDR3 length: 15 amino acids. V lost 6 bases and J lost 4; bases outside the gene matches: 6. The V gene's germline CDR1 is SGHAT and CDR2 FQNNGV. CDR3 bases: TGTGCCAGCAGTCAAGCGGGAGGAGCCACCGGGGAGCTGTTTTTT. Translating gives CASSQAGGATGELFF.

The chain couples TRBV2 to TRBJ2-1; 9 nucleotides align to TRBD2. The germline V gene encodes CDR1 SNHLY and CDR2 FYNNEI. V lost 2 bases to trimming and J lost 6 bases; unmatched junction nucleotides: 8. There are 16 residues in the CDR3. CDR3 sequence (DNA): TGTGCCAGCAGTGAAAGGGGGGGGACTAGCATCAATGAGCAGTTCTTC. Amino acids: CASSERGGTSINEQFF.